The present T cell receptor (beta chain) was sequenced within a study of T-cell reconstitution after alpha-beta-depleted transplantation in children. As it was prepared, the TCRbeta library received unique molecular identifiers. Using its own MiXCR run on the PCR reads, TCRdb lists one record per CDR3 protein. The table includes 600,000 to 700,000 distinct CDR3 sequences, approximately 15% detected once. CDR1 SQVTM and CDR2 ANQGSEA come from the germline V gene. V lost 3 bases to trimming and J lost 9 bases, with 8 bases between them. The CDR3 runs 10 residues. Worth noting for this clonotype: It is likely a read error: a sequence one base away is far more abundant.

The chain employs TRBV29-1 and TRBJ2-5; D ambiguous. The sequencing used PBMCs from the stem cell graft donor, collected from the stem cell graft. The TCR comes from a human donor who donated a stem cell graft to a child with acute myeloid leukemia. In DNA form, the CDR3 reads TGCAGCGTTGATCAGGAGCCCCAGTACTTC. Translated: CSVDQEPQYF.